These T cell receptor beta chains were read from a single sample in a study of T-cell memory formation after mild COVID-19. Each CDR3 protein is one row after TCRdb ran MiXCR on the 5' RACE reads. The table has roughly 280,000 distinct CDR3 sequences, around 16% seen once. Input material: PBMCs or a T cell subset sorted from them (not recorded which). The origin of the receptors is a man younger than 35 who had mild COVID-19 (a few samples of this study predate the infection). Cell type and time point are not known. The CDR3 runs from the conserved cysteine through the conserved F or W. A D gene is named only where the DNA matches it firmly. Clone size is stated in some rows and not others, as once, few, many or a class when expanded.

j_gene	abundance	d_gene	v_gene	CDR3aa	CDR3nt
TRBJ2-5	NA	NA	TRBV7-8	CASSLGGFLETQYF	TGTGCCAGCAGCTTAGGAGGCTTCCTGGAGACCCAGTACTTC
TRBJ1-2	NA	NA	TRBV6-6	CASVGANYGYTF	TGTGCCAGCGTAGGGGCTAACTATGGCTACACCTTC
TRBJ1-4	NA	NA	TRBV2	CASSDGGRGEKLFF	TGTGCCAGCAGTGATGGGGGGCGTGGGGAAAAACTGTTTTTT
TRBJ2-7	many	NA	TRBV10-3	CAPRVRMTYEQYF	TGTGCCCCACGGGTACGGATGACCTACGAGCAGTACTTC
TRBJ1-3	NA	TRBD1	TRBV9	CASSVEGAYGNTIYF	TGTGCCAGCAGCGTAGAGGGGGCTTATGGAAACACCATATATTTT
TRBJ2-7	NA	NA	TRBV7-9	CASSSRGLFSYEQYF	TGTGCCAGCAGCTCGAGGGGTCTATTCTCCTACGAGCAGTACTTC
TRBJ2-3	few	TRBD1	TRBV30	CAWGTGVTDTQYF	TGTGCCTGGGGGACAGGGGTCACAGATACGCAGTATTTT
TRBJ2-3	few	TRBD2	TRBV7-2	CASSPGAAGATDTQYF	TGTGCCAGCAGCCCCGGGGCAGCGGGGGCCACAGATACGCAGTATTTT
TRBJ2-1	few	NA	TRBV4-1	CASALFGGPDNEQFF	TGCGCCAGCGCCCTTTTCGGGGGCCCTGACAATGAGCAGTTCTTC
TRBJ2-2	few	TRBD2	TRBV5-1	CASSPSPSGGLNTGELFF	TGCGCCAGCAGCCCCAGCCCCAGCGGGGGCCTGAACACCGGGGAGCTGTTTTTT
TRBJ2-7	many	NA	TRBV5-1	CASSLGRLEQYF	TGCGCCAGCAGCTTGGGACGATTGGAGCAGTACTTC
TRBJ2-3	NA	NA	TRBV2	CASSEGGRGRTDTQYF	TGTGCCAGCAGTGAAGGGGGCAGGGGTCGGACAGATACGCAGTATTTT
TRBJ1-2	few	TRBD1	TRBV5-6	CASSLGTGIWGYTF	TGTGCCAGCAGCTTGGGGACAGGGATTTGGGGCTACACCTTC
TRBJ2-3	NA	NA	TRBV6-6	CASSSVQHSDTQYF	TGTGCCAGCAGTTCAGTACAGCACTCAGATACGCAGTATTTT
TRBJ1-4	NA	NA	TRBV28	CASSYQGSNEKLFF	TGTGCCAGCAGTTATCAGGGCTCTAATGAAAAACTGTTTTTT
TRBJ2-5	few	TRBD2	TRBV7-2	CASNSGGAGETQYF	TGTGCCAGCAACTCGGGAGGGGCAGGAGAGACCCAGTACTTC
TRBJ2-5	few	TRBD2	TRBV7-2	CASSFQRGGQETQYF	TGTGCCAGCAGCTTCCAGCGGGGGGGACAAGAGACCCAGTACTTC
TRBJ1-1	NA	NA	TRBV24-1	CATSDLRDLNEAFF	TGTGCCACCAGTGATTTACGCGACCTCAATGAAGCTTTCTTT
TRBJ1-1	NA	NA	TRBV5-1	CASSLPPPNTEAFF	TGCGCCAGCAGCTTGCCACCTCCTAACACTGAAGCTTTCTTT
TRBJ2-5	NA	NA	TRBV7-8	CASSSQGGYQETQYF	TGTGCCAGCAGCTCACAGGGGGGGTACCAAGAGACCCAGTACTTC
TRBJ1-5	NA	TRBD1	TRBV6-2/TRBV6-3	CATSGQVGQPQHF	TGTGCCACCTCGGGACAGGTCGGGCAGCCCCAGCATTTT
TRBJ2-3	NA	TRBD2	TRBV7-3	CASSQGLAGPTDTQYF	TGTGCCAGCAGCCAGGGCCTAGCGGGGCCCACAGATACGCAGTATTTT
TRBJ2-5	NA	NA	TRBV11-1	CASTDSNTAQTQYF	TGTGCCAGTACCGACAGCAACACCGCCCAGACCCAGTACTTC
TRBJ2-5	NA	NA	TRBV14	CASSQTIRQETQYF	TGTGCCAGCAGCCAAACGATCCGCCAAGAGACCCAGTACTTC
TRBJ2-7	NA	NA	TRBV5-1	CASSFSSGSYEQYF	TGCGCCAGCAGCTTTTCGTCTGGTTCCTACGAGCAGTACTTC
TRBJ2-3	few	TRBD2	TRBV30	CAWSRGLAGGTDTQYF	TGTGCCTGGAGTCGAGGACTAGCGGGGGGCACAGATACGCAGTATTTT
TRBJ2-1	NA	NA	TRBV7-3	CASSLTIGGTGRNEQFF	TGTGCCAGCAGCTTAACTATCGGTGGAACAGGGCGGAATGAGCAGTTCTTC
TRBJ1-3	few	NA	TRBV5-1	CASSWGGSEETIYF	TGCGCCAGCAGCTGGGGGGGATCCGAAGAAACCATATATTTT
TRBJ1-6	few	TRBD1	TRBV20-1	CSARQGDSPLHF	TGCAGTGCTAGACAGGGGGATTCACCCCTCCACTTT
TRBJ2-2	few	NA	TRBV18	CASSPPGTLVNTGELFF	TGTGCCAGCTCACCACCGGGGACACTCGTTAACACCGGGGAGCTGTTTTTT
TRBJ2-7	NA	NA	TRBV5-1	CASTLGDEQYF	TGCGCCAGCACCCTTGGCGACGAGCAGTACTTC
TRBJ1-5	many	NA	TRBV11-2	CASSLIGYNQPQHF	TGTGCCAGCAGCTTAATCGGGTACAATCAGCCCCAGCATTTT
TRBJ1-1	NA	NA	TRBV27	CASTKGYGSDTEAFF	TGTGCCAGCACTAAAGGGTACGGATCAGACACTGAAGCTTTCTTT
TRBJ2-6	many	NA	TRBV10-3	CAISEQPGTHLPGANVLTF	TGTGCCATCAGTGAGCAGCCGGGAACGCACCTCCCTGGGGCCAACGTCCTGACTTTC
TRBJ1-1	NA	TRBD1	TRBV2	CATRGQQNTEAFF	TGTGCCACAAGGGGACAGCAGAACACTGAAGCTTTCTTT
TRBJ1-6	NA	TRBD1	TRBV7-9	CASSNTGLRGPHF	TGTGCCAGCAGCAATACCGGGCTGAGGGGGCCCCACTTT
TRBJ2-3	NA	NA	TRBV18	CASSPQARSTDTQYF	TGTGCCAGCTCACCACAAGCCCGGAGCACAGATACGCAGTATTTT
TRBJ1-5	few	NA	TRBV20-1	CSVIRVGISNQPQHF	TGCAGTGTCATAAGGGTTGGGATTAGCAATCAGCCCCAGCATTTT
TRBJ1-4	NA	NA	TRBV10-2	CASKGQSNEKLFF	TGCGCCAGCAAGGGGCAGTCGAATGAAAAACTGTTTTTT
TRBJ1-1	NA	NA	TRBV20-1	CSAHRVDSWYDTEAFF	TGCAGTGCCCACCGGGTCGACAGCTGGTATGACACTGAAGCTTTCTTT
TRBJ2-7	NA	NA	TRBV6-2/TRBV6-3	CASSYWTGSDEQYF	TGTGCCAGCAGTTACTGGACGGGGTCGGACGAGCAGTACTTC
TRBJ1-2	NA	NA	TRBV12-3/TRBV12-4	CASSPPGMYGYTF	TGTGCCAGCAGCCCCCCCGGGATGTATGGCTACACCTTC
TRBJ2-5	NA	TRBD2	TRBV4-1	CASSQGLAGVLGGTQYF	TGCGCCAGCAGCCAAGGACTAGCGGGGGTCCTGGGTGGGACCCAGTACTTC
TRBJ2-3	NA	TRBD2	TRBV7-9	CASSSGLASDTQYF	TGTGCCAGCAGCTCGGGACTAGCTTCAGATACGCAGTATTTT
TRBJ1-2	few	NA	TRBV6-6	CASSNPGQEGYTF	TGTGCCAGCAGTAACCCGGGACAAGAGGGCTACACCTTC
TRBJ1-6	few	NA	TRBV12-3/TRBV12-4	CASRSHSPLHF	TGTGCCAGCAGAAGCCATTCACCCCTCCACTTT
TRBJ1-4	few	TRBD1	TRBV6-5	CASSSRDSATNEKLFF	TGTGCCAGCAGTTCCCGGGACAGTGCAACTAATGAAAAACTGTTTTTT
TRBJ2-7	few	NA	TRBV12-3/TRBV12-4	CASSWTPYEQYF	TGTGCCAGCAGTTGGACACCCTACGAGCAGTACTTC
TRBJ2-1	few	NA	TRBV12-3/TRBV12-4	CASSFIAVSYNEQFF	TGTGCCAGCAGTTTTATAGCGGTCTCCTACAATGAGCAGTTCTTC
TRBJ2-2	NA	TRBD1	TRBV29-1	CSVEGVEGQEHTGELFF	TGCAGCGTTGAAGGAGTTGAGGGACAGGAGCACACCGGGGAGCTGTTTTTT
TRBJ1-2	many	NA	TRBV2	CASSEALSWREWGYTF	TGTGCCAGCAGTGAAGCGCTTTCTTGGAGGGAGTGGGGCTACACCTTC
TRBJ2-5	few	NA	TRBV7-9	CASRGLYQETQYF	TGTGCCAGCAGGGGGCTGTACCAAGAGACCCAGTACTTC
TRBJ2-1	NA	NA	TRBV7-2	CASSSPNYNEQFF	TGTGCCAGCAGCTCCCCGAACTACAATGAGCAGTTCTTC